This is a list of T cell receptor beta chains from one sample in a study of T cells after yellow fever vaccination. TCRdb reprocessed the 5' RACE reads via MiXCR and lists one record per CDR3 protein. The data contain 250,000 or so distinct CDR3 sequences, 3.6% of them singletons. Sample: PBMCs, taken 15 days after the yellow fever booster vaccination. These receptors were collected from a man younger than 35 who received the YFV17D yellow fever vaccine. Both conserved end residues are part of each CDR3. A D gene is named only where the DNA matches it firmly. Clone size is stated in some rows and not others, as once, few, many or a class when expanded.

d_call clone_size j_call v_call cdr3_aa cdr3_nt
NA many TRBJ2-2 TRBV7-9 CASSLVLVNTGELFF TGTGCCAGCAGCTTAGTTTTGGTCAACACCGGGGAGCTGTTTTTT
NA many TRBJ1-1 TRBV12-5 CASGLSLNTEAFF TGTGCTAGTGGACTCTCCCTGAACACTGAAGCTTTCTTT
TRBD2 many TRBJ2-3 TRBV7-2 CASSLVSGAGDTQYF TGTGCCAGCAGCTTAGTTAGCGGGGCGGGGGATACGCAGTATTTT
TRBD1 many TRBJ2-6 TRBV18 CASSFTDRQSSGANVLTF TGTGCCAGCTCCTTTACGGACAGGCAAAGCTCTGGGGCCAACGTCCTGACTTTC
TRBD1 many TRBJ2-1 TRBV12-3/TRBV12-4 CASSPNGQGAYNEQFF TGTGCCAGCAGTCCAAACGGACAGGGGGCCTACAATGAGCAGTTCTTC
TRBD2 many TRBJ2-2 TRBV7-9 CASSSTGTSGGENTGELFF TGTGCCAGCAGTTCGACCGGGACTAGCGGGGGGGAGAACACCGGGGAGCTGTTTTTT
NA NA TRBJ2-5 TRBV20-1 CSANYRDEQETQYF TGCAGTGCCAATTACCGGGACGAACAAGAGACCCAGTACTTC
NA many TRBJ2-5 TRBV25-1 CATSLVFGETQYF TGTGCCACCTCCCTAGTATTTGGAGAGACCCAGTACTTC
NA NA TRBJ2-7 TRBV15 CATSRDPSDGQYF TGTGCCACCAGCAGAGATCCATCCGATGGGCAGTACTTC
NA NA TRBJ2-2 TRBV6-2/TRBV6-3 CASSYLRDTGELFF TGTGCCAGCAGTTACCTCCGGGACACCGGGGAGCTGTTTTTT
TRBD2 many TRBJ2-1 TRBV5-1 CASSLAERGRSSYNEQFF TGCGCCAGCAGCTTGGCCGAGCGGGGTAGGAGCTCCTACAATGAGCAGTTCTTC
NA many TRBJ2-1 TRBV7-3 CASSLLVGDEQFF TGTGCCAGCAGTTTACTGGTAGGGGATGAGCAGTTCTTC
NA many TRBJ1-1 TRBV10-2 CASSAGTNTEAFF TGCGCCAGCAGTGCAGGGACGAACACTGAAGCTTTCTTT
NA many TRBJ1-2 TRBV20-1 CSATENYGYTF TGCAGTGCTACCGAAAACTATGGCTACACCTTC
NA many TRBJ2-3 TRBV10-3 CAISESEDTQYF TGTGCCATCAGTGAGTCGGAAGATACGCAGTATTTT
TRBD1 many TRBJ2-7 TRBV5-6 CASSPGGQGRGYEQYF TGTGCCAGCAGCCCAGGAGGACAGGGGAGGGGGTACGAGCAGTACTTC
NA many TRBJ2-3 TRBV12-3/TRBV12-4 CASSLLRRDTQYF TGTGCCAGCAGTCTATTGAGAAGAGATACGCAGTATTTT
NA many TRBJ2-3 TRBV4-1 CASSQARPDTQYF TGCGCCAGCAGCCAAGCTCGACCAGATACGCAGTATTTT
NA NA TRBJ2-6 TRBV4-1 CASSHIHSGANVLTF TGCGCCAGCAGCCACATCCACTCTGGGGCCAACGTCCTGACTTTC
NA many TRBJ1-2 TRBV7-2 CASSLGKGYGYTF TGTGCCAGCAGCTTAGGGAAGGGTTATGGCTACACCTTC
NA many TRBJ2-6 TRBV12-3/TRBV12-4 CASSPRARASGANVLTF TGTGCCAGCAGTCCCCGGGCCCGAGCCTCTGGGGCCAACGTCCTGACTTTC
TRBD1 many TRBJ1-1 TRBV5-1 CASRADRGLTEAFF TGCGCCAGCAGAGCTGACAGGGGGCTAACTGAAGCTTTCTTT
TRBD1 many TRBJ1-2 TRBV6-5 CASTLDRGYGYTF TGTGCCAGCACCCTAGACAGGGGGTATGGCTACACCTTC
NA many TRBJ2-2 TRBV15 CATSRGGDRQTGELFF TGTGCCACCAGCAGAGGGGGGGACAGACAAACCGGGGAGCTGTTTTTT
TRBD1 many TRBJ2-1 TRBV12-3/TRBV12-4 CASSLLVGQGVYNEQFF TGTGCCAGCAGTTTACTTGTAGGGCAGGGGGTGTACAATGAGCAGTTCTTC
NA many TRBJ1-1 TRBV5-1 CASSLRGQKAFF TGCGCCAGCAGCTTGCGAGGGCAGAAAGCTTTCTTT
NA many TRBJ2-5 TRBV20-1 CSARNTGLPQIQYF TGCAGTGCTCGGAATACTGGACTCCCCCAGATCCAGTACTTC
NA many TRBJ1-1 TRBV4-1 CASSQDERGFF TGCGCCAGCAGCCAAGATGAACGCGGGTTCTTT
NA NA TRBJ2-6 TRBV5-1 CASSPTGGAGANVLTF TGCGCCAGCAGCCCGACAGGTGGGGCTGGGGCCAACGTCCTGACTTTC
NA many TRBJ1-2 TRBV18 CASSPAAGDLEGYTF TGTGCCAGCTCACCAGCGGCAGGGGACCTGGAAGGCTACACCTTC
NA many TRBJ2-1 TRBV6-6 CASSYTGVRPSF TGTGCCAGCAGTTACACTGGCGTCAGGCCGAGCTTC
NA many TRBJ2-1 TRBV5-6 CASSFKGRNEQFF TGTGCCAGCAGCTTTAAGGGCCGCAATGAGCAGTTCTTC
NA many TRBJ2-7 TRBV6-5 CASSYVAGNEQYF TGTGCCAGCAGTTACGTCGCAGGGAACGAGCAGTACTTC
TRBD1 many TRBJ2-3 TRBV12-3/TRBV12-4 CASSLRGGPSESTDTQYF TGTGCCAGCAGTTTAAGAGGGGGCCCAAGTGAGAGCACAGATACGCAGTATTTT
TRBD1 many TRBJ2-7 TRBV5-1 CASRSGQGPSYEQYF TGCGCCAGCAGATCGGGACAGGGCCCCTCCTACGAGCAGTACTTC
TRBD1 many TRBJ2-3 TRBV20-1 CSASGSTGVTDTQYF TGCAGTGCTAGTGGCTCAACAGGGGTCACAGATACGCAGTATTTT
NA many TRBJ2-3 TRBV18 CASRARGGTDTQYF TGTGCCAGCCGGGCCAGGGGTGGCACAGATACGCAGTATTTT
NA many TRBJ2-7 TRBV20-1 CSARDTGRDYEQYF TGCAGTGCTAGAGACACAGGGAGGGACTACGAGCAGTACTTC
TRBD1 many TRBJ1-2 TRBV7-2 CASSLYNPGGHGYTF TGTGCCAGCAGCTTATATAATCCAGGGGGCCATGGCTACACCTTC
NA many TRBJ2-7 TRBV7-8 CASSLEGGDYEQYF TGTGCCAGCAGCCTGGAAGGCGGCGACTACGAGCAGTACTTC
TRBD1 many TRBJ1-2 TRBV6-6 CASSRKWTGADGYTF TGTGCCAGCAGCCGAAAGTGGACAGGGGCGGATGGCTACACCTTC
TRBD1 many TRBJ1-2 TRBV7-9 CASSSTNGQGPSF TGTGCCAGCAGCTCGACTAATGGACAGGGGCCATCCTTC
TRBD1 many TRBJ1-4 TRBV20-1 CSAEPTDRARGKLFF TGCAGTGCAGAACCCACTGACAGGGCGAGGGGAAAACTGTTTTTT
NA NA TRBJ1-4 TRBV2 CASSEGESNEKLFF TGTGCCAGCAGTGAAGGGGAATCTAATGAAAAACTGTTTTTT
TRBD1 many TRBJ1-4 TRBV5-1 CASSLDRGANEKLFF TGCGCCAGCAGCCTGGACAGGGGTGCTAATGAAAAACTGTTTTTT
NA many TRBJ2-4 TRBV19 CASSPTSRVAKNIQYF TGTGCCAGTAGTCCAACCTCCAGGGTAGCCAAAAACATTCAGTACTTC
NA many TRBJ2-2 TRBV6-6 CASSVNPGELFF TGTGCCAGCAGTGTTAACCCGGGGGAGCTGTTTTTT
NA many TRBJ1-5 TRBV19 CASSKQYQPQHF TGTGCCAGTAGTAAACAATATCAGCCCCAGCATTTT
NA many TRBJ2-3 TRBV2 CASSVGPGRGTDTQYF TGTGCCAGCAGTGTGGGACCAGGCCGAGGAACAGATACGCAGTATTTT
NA many TRBJ1-2 TRBV20-1 CSAREKEGWDYGYTF TGCAGTGCTAGGGAAAAGGAGGGGTGGGACTATGGCTACACCTTC
NA many TRBJ2-2 TRBV5-1 CASSLRVSFTGELFF TGCGCCAGCAGCTTGAGAGTCTCTTTCACCGGGGAGCTGTTTTTT